These 9 T cell receptor beta chains came from one sample sequenced in a study of T cell responses to AZD1222 COVID-19 vaccine. Generated by immunoSEQ multiplex PCR, the TCRdb table keeps only in-frame clones and is missing some. The data contain over 100,000 clones, nearly 90% of them singletons. The sample consisted of peripheral blood, taken on day 0 of AZD1222 vaccination. All receptors derive from an adult in good health.

This sequence joins TRBV6-5 and TRBJ2-4, with no clear D. This CDR3 is 12 amino acids long. Trimming removed 4 bases at V and 7 bases at J, with 8 bases between. The germline V gene encodes CDR1 MNHEY and CDR2 SVGAGI. Written as DNA, the CDR3 is TGTGCCAGCAGTTTAACTGGGAACATTCAGTACTTC. Residues: CASSLTGNIQYF.

The gene calls are TRBV4-3 and TRBJ1-5, with D perhaps TRBD1 (6 bases). Germline loops: CDR1 LGHNA, CDR2 YSLEER. This CDR3 is built from 15 residues. V was cut by 1 base and J by 7 bases, with 14 bases left in between. The CDR3 sequence is CASSQGGAPGQPQHF. CDR3 coding DNA: TGCGCCAGCAGCCAAGGGGGGGCTCCCGGGCAGCCCCAGCATTTT.

The J gene is TRBJ1-3, the V gene TRBV7-9; maybe TRBD1 (5 bases). Trimming removed 9 bases at V and 2 bases at J, with 8 bases between. This CDR3 comprises 12 residues. Germline CDR1 is SEHNR and CDR2 is FQNEAQ (reference sequence). CDR3 residues: CASGAPGNTIYF. The CDR3 DNA reads as TGTGCCAGTGGGGCCCCTGGAAACACCATATATTTT. The full variable domain, completed using reference TRBV7-9 and TRBJ1-3, is DTGVSQNPRHKITKRGQNVTFRCDPISEHNRLYWYRQTLGQGPEFLTYFQNEAQLEKSRLLSDRFSAERPKGSFSTLEIQRTEQGDSAMYLCASGAPGNTIYFGEGSWLTVV.

The chain joins TRBV3-1 (or the pseudogene TRBV3-2) to TRBJ1-4; D remains ambiguous. The CDR3 length is 12 residues. V was clipped by 1 base and J by 7 bases, with 4 bases between them. CDR1 is LGHDT and CDR2 is YNNKEL in the germline V gene (reference sequence). CDR3 DNA: TGTGCCAGCAGCCAAGGTCTTGAAAAACTGTTTTTT. The encoded protein is CASSQGLEKLFF.

The genes are TRBV19 and TRBJ2-3; 9 positions agree with TRBD1. The CDR3 length is 14 residues. Per the germline V gene, CDR1 is LNHDA and CDR2 is SQIVND (reference sequence). V lost 6 bases, J lost 3 bases, and 4 bases stayed unmatched. The CDR3: CASRRDRATDTQYF. Written as DNA, the CDR3 is TGTGCCAGTAGGCGGGACAGGGCAACAGATACGCAGTATTTT.

This clone showed up just once. The chain combines TRBV10-3 with TRBJ1-1; D is uncertain. Trimming removed 4 bases from V and 1 base from J, with 13 bases in between. The CDR3 runs to 15 residues. CDR1 is ENHRY and CDR2 is SYGVKD in the germline V gene. Written as DNA, the CDR3 is TGTGCCATCAGTGCACACGGCCCGGGGAACACTGAAGCTTTCTTT. Its protein product is CAISAHGPGNTEAFF.

The chain uses TRBV27 and TRBJ1-6; perhaps TRBD1 as D (5 bases). The length of the CDR3 is 14 residues. Trimming left V 3 bases short and J 6 bases short, with 9 bases between. Germline CDR1 reads MNHEY; CDR2 reads SMNVEV (reference sequence). The CDR3 here is CASSFLGPNSPLHF. DNA of the CDR3: TGTGCCAGCAGTTTTCTGGGGCCTAATTCACCCCTCCACTTT.

The table lists this clone with a count of one. The chain links TRBV27 to TRBJ2-3, with 7 positions matching TRBD1. The CDR3 contains 15 residues. The junction had 7 bases not matched to a gene; V was cut back by 5 bases and J by 2 bases. In germline, CDR1 is MNHEY, CDR2 SMNVEV (reference sequence). The CDR3 protein is CASSAGTAYTDTQYF. CDR3 DNA: TGTGCCAGCAGTGCCGGGACAGCCTACACAGATACGCAGTATTTT.

V gene TRBV5-3 combines with J gene TRBJ1-6; TRBD1 matches at 7 bases. TRBV5-3 is an ORF; its function is uncertain. The CDR3 covers 18 residues. With V trimmed by 5 bases and J by 7 bases, 18 bases remained unmatched. CDR3 loop: CARRDYRLRGTRNSPLHF. For the CDR3, the DNA is TGTGCCAGAAGGGACTACAGACTCAGGGGGACCAGAAATTCACCCCTCCACTTT.